This record covers a single T cell receptor (beta chain). Its antigen remains undetermined. No qualities accompany the bases; no much larger clone lies one base away. TCRbeta CDR3 regions were amplified from genomic DNA by means of the immunoSEQ Assay, a bias-controlled multiplex PCR. The original methods were these. The number of nucleated cells in each sample was estimated by amplification of reference gene primers within the assay. To quantify the absolute abundance of each unique TCRbeta CDR3 rearrangement, sequence reads were collapsed and filtered. For each sample, productive Simpson clonality was calculated as the square root of Simpson's diversity index over productive rearrangements. TCRdb's version of the immuneACCESS table is confined to in-frame rearrangements and falls short of the full clone set. An unresolved V gene accounts for under half of the shortfall where checked; the remainder is of unknown origin. V and J calls plus clone size are reproduced from that table; the DNA served to infer D and trimming. Counted in this sample were roughly 280,000 clones; about 87% of them appeared once. The ten largest make up about 3% of the sample.

This specimen comes from a study of blood T cell repertoires in COVID-19 (dated by TCRdb to 2020 to 2021). At the level of the whole study: The collaborator samples originated in the United States, Italy and Spain and spanned the acute and convalescent phases of COVID-19. Sample metadata almost always included a de-identified subject ID, COVID-19 status, age in years and sex. The samples were drawn from the first 160 participants of the ongoing ImmuneRACE study and from 1,254 subjects provided by 6 global collaborators. Where HLA class I and class II types were available, the types were taken from metadata supplied by the sample provider, not from assay-based typing. A freely available public database, intended as a resource for researchers studying the immune response to SARS-CoV-2, is where the repertoires were released. Subjects who had been exposed to COVID-19, were actively infected with it, or had recovered from it provided the deeply sampled blood TCRbeta repertoires that made up the dataset. The prospective study material was composed of cDNA or gDNA derived from T cells, B-cell-depleted T cells, or PBMCs.

CDR1 and CDR2, looked up from the germline V gene (reference sequence), are SGHKS and YYEKEE. The CDR3 runs 14 amino acids, cysteine and phenylalanine included. Only the CDR3 region is kept as DNA, spanning 42 bases read in frame from base 1. The germline V and J ends show losses of 0 bases and 1 base respectively, and no gene match explains 1 base of the junction. In the prospective study, participants were about 18 to 95 years old, resided in about 25 geographic areas of the United States, and were enrolled through a virtual design. In the prospective study, participants were assigned to cohorts based on the clinical history participants reported in a screening survey and a study questionnaire. Recovered participants in ImmuneRACE Cohort 3 were defined by two consecutive negative NP/OP PCR tests, clearance by a healthcare professional, or resolution of symptoms. Mobile phlebotomists in the prospective study collected whole blood, serum and a nasopharyngeal or oropharyngeal swab from every participant. Additional blood draws and questionnaires over a 2-month period could optionally be provided by prospective study participants. Prospective study blood samples were shipped either frozen or at room temperature before DNA extraction.

The investigation overall reported the following: Clinical and demographic metadata were provided uncurated, with the amount varying by source and participant.

The TCR sequence derives from a woman in her forties or fifties who had recovered from COVID-19. The rearrangement combines TRBV5-5 with TRBJ2-7, with 7 junctional bases fitting TRBD1. Sequenced: PBMCs or T cells enriched from blood (not recorded which). The DNA is as follows: TGTGCCAGCAGCTTGGACAGGGGTTCCTACGAGCAGTACTTC. It codes for CASSLDRGSYEQYF.